This T cell receptor beta chain came from a study of blood T cell repertoires in COVID-19. Overall study context: Acute-phase and convalescent COVID-19 samples originated in the United States, Italy and Spain. Sources were T cells, B-cell-depleted T cells, or PBMCs; the material itself was cDNA or gDNA.

In the authors' methods: The authors estimated nucleated cell counts from reference gene primer amplification. Profiling relied on immunoSEQ multiplex PCR, and the TCRdb table lists in-frame clones only, not all of them. V, J and clone size were drawn from that table, and D and trimming were deduced from the DNA. In the table there are under 25,000 clones, over 75% of which are singletons. V dropped 1 base and J dropped 4; count of bases not matched to a gene: 12. CDR1 is KGHSH, CDR2 LQKENI, per germline. The CDR3 length is 19 residues. The sequencing input was peripheral blood. The receptor was derived from a human donor in a cohort sampled during active COVID-19. The donor label of this sample is uncertain. This chain uses TRBV18 with TRBJ2-1, with 11 bases lining up with TRBD2. The CDR3 here is CASSPLSLAGGPSYNEQFF. The CDR3 DNA reads TGTGCCAGCTCACCACTTAGTCTAGCGGGAGGCCCCTCGTACAATGAGCAGTTCTTC.